Sequencing of this T cell receptor beta chain was carried out in a study of CD8 T cells in ankylosing spondylitis. Study outcomes and limitations: Roughly eight highly homologous variants made up a TCR beta motif that seemed to typify ankylosing spondylitis blood.

TCRdb redid the calling of the 5' RACE reads with MiXCR, one entry per CDR3 protein. The sample has roughly 250,000 distinct CDR3 sequences, 8% to 9.5% seen once. This clonotype was detected a few times. Its antigen is still unknown. Input material: blood, either unsorted or a sorted T cell fraction (not recorded which). This TCR was sampled from a male donor with ankylosing spondylitis or in good health (not recorded which).

As DNA, the CDR3 is TGCGCCAGCAGCTCCTCACGGGGGGTCACCTATGGCTACACCTTC. It codes for CASSSSRGVTYGYTF. This chain uses TRBV5-1 with TRBJ1-2; the D gene is possibly TRBD1 (5 bases). There are 15 residues in the CDR3. CDR1 is SGHRS and CDR2 is YFSETQ in the germline V gene. The V gene lost 3 bases and the J gene lost 4 bases, with 16 bases spanning the gap.